The source of this TCR beta chain is a study of blood T cells in healthy people across ages. Germline CDR1 is SNHLY and CDR2 is FYNNEI. The CDR3 consists of 16 residues. J gave up 0 bases and V 7 bases, and 10 bases lay outside the gene matches. This clonotype was counted only a few times. Its antigen is unknown. The study, taken as a whole, reports: When one million T cells were used, diversity estimates were thought to be underestimates.

A sample-barcoded 5' primer and a J-beta primer mix were used in a second PCR of about 6 to 11 cycles. TCRdb re-called the 5' RACE reads through MiXCR, storing one row per CDR3 protein. This table has about 1.6 million distinct CDR3 sequences, 34% appearing once. Sequenced input: blood. The receptor's source is a woman in her twenties or thirties in good health. The V and J genes are TRBV2 and TRBJ2-7; 9 nucleotides line up with TRBD1. The CDR3 sequence is CASIFIPGQGSYEQYF. CDR3 bases: TGTGCCAGCATTTTCATTCCGGGACAGGGCTCCTACGAGCAGTACTTC.